Below, one TCR beta chain is given with its context. This record comes from a study of blood T cell repertoires in COVID-19. Unmatched junction bases numbered 6, after V lost 4 bases and J lost 0 bases. Germline V gives CDR1 SGHRS, CDR2 YFSETQ. The CDR3 has 16 residues. Original analysis: Nucleated cell number was recorded as an estimate derived from reference gene primer amplification. Some clones are missing from TCRdb's copy, which holds only in-frame ones; the method was immunoSEQ multiplex PCR. V and J calls and clone size are those listed in that table; D and trimming were worked out from the DNA. The sample holds about 99,000 clones, 84% seen once.

Input material: peripheral blood. The clonotype comes from a man aged 65 to 85 with active or convalescent COVID-19. The V gene is TRBV5-1, the J gene TRBJ1-3; 8 nucleotides agree with TRBD1. CDR3 residues: CASSATGVDSGNTIYF. CDR3 in DNA: TGCGCCAGCAGCGCGACAGGGGTCGACTCTGGAAACACCATATATTTT.